The clone carrying this T cell receptor beta chain showed up just a few times. This record belongs to a study of T cell repertoires in cytomegalovirus infection. Turning to the study itself: Through public TCR beta signatures, both CMV infection and matching HLA type were indicated.

This CDR3 has 16 residues. V shed 0 bases and J shed 6 bases, with 14 bases lying between them. Germline V gives CDR1 SGHNT, CDR2 YENEEA. Using its own MiXCR run on the reads, TCRdb lists one record per CDR3 protein. The sample holds approximately 180,000 distinct CDR3 sequences, 7.5% to 10% seen once. The sequence was obtained from a human donor in good health (CMV status not recorded). Some clones in this sample may be carry-over from other donors' samples. Sample: PBMCs. The chain carries TRBV11-3 and TRBJ2-2; D may be TRBD2 (5 bases). The CDR3 sequence is CASSLDLAGVSGELFF. The CDR3 nucleotides are TGTGCCAGCAGCTTAGATCTTGCCGGGGTCTCCGGGGAGCTGTTTTTT.